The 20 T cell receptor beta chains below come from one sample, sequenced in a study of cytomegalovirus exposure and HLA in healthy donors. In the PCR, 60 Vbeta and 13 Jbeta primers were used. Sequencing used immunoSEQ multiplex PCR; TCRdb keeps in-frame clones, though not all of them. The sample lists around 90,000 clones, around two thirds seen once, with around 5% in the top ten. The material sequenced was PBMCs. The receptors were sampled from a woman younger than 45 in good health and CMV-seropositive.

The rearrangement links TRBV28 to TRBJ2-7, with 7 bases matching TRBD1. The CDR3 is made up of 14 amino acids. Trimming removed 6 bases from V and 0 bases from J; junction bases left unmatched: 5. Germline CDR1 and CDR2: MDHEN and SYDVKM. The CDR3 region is CASRPGQFSYEQYF. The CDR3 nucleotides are TGTGCCAGCAGACCGGGACAGTTCTCCTACGAGCAGTACTTC.

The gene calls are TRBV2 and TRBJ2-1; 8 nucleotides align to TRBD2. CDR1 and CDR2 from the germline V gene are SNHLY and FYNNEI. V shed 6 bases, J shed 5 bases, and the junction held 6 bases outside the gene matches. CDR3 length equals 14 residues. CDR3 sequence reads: CASRDGGADNEQFF. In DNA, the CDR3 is TGTGCCAGCAGGGACGGGGGGGCTGACAATGAGCAGTTCTTC.

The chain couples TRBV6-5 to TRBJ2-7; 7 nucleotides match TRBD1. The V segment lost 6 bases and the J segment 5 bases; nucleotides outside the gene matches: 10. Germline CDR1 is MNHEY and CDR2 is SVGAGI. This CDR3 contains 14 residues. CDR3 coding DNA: TGTGCCAGCAGAACACAGGGGATTACCGACGAGCAGTACTTC. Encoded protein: CASRTQGITDEQYF.

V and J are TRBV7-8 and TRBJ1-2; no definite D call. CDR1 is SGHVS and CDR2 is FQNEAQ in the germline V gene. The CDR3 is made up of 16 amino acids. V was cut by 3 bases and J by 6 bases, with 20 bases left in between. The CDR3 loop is CASSLIVTVEVDGYTF. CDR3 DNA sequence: TGTGCCAGCAGCTTGATAGTAACAGTGGAGGTCGATGGCTACACCTTC. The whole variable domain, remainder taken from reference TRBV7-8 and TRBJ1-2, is GAGVSQSPRYKVAKRGQDVALRCDPISGHVSLFWYQQALGQGPEFLTYFQNEAQLDKSGLPSDRFFAERPEGSVSTLKIQRTQQEDSAVYLCASSLIVTVEVDGYTFGSGTRLTVV.

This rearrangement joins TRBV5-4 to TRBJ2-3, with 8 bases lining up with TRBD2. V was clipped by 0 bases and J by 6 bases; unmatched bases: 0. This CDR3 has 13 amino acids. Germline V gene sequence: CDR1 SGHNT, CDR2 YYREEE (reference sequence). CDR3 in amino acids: CASSLASGDTQYF. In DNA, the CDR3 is TGTGCCAGCAGCTTGGCTAGCGGGGATACGCAGTATTTT.

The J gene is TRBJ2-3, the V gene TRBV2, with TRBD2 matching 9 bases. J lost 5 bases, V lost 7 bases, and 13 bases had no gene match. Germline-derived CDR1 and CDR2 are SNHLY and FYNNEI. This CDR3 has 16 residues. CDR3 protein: CASTRGGGGARDTQYF. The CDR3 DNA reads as TGTGCCAGCACCCGCGGGGGCGGGGGGGCCCGAGATACGCAGTATTTT.

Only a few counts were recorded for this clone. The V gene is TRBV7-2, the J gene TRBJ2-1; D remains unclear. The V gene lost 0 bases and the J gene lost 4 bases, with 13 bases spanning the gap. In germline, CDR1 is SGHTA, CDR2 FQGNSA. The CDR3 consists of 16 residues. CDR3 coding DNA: TGTGCCAGCAGCTTAGCCTCTATGCTGACTTACAATGAGCAGTTCTTC. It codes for CASSLASMLTYNEQFF. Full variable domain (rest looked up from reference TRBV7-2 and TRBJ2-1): GAGVSQSPSNKVTEKGKDVELRCDPISGHTALYWYRQSLGQGLEFLIYFQGNSAPDKSGLPSDRFSAERTGGSVSTLTIQRTQQEDSAVYLCASSLASMLTYNEQFFGPGTRLTVL.

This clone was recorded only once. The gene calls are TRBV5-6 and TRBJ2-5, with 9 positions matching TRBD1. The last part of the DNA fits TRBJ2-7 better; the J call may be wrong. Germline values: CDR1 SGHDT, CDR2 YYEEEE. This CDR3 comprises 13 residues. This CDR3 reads CASSPTGGYEQYF. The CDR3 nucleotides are TGTGCCAGCAGCCCGACAGGGGGCTACGAGCAGTACTTC.

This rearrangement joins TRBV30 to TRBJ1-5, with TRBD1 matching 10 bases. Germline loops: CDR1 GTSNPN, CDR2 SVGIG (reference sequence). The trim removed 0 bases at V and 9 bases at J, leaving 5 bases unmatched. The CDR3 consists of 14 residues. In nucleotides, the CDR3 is TGTGCCTGGAGTGTAGGGACAGGGGTTTGGCCCCAGCATTTT. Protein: CAWSVGTGVWPQHF. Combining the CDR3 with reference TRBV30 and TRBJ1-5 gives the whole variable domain SQTIHQWPATLVQPVGSPLSLECTVEGTSNPNLYWYRQAAGRGLQLLFYSVGIGQISSEVPQNLSASRPQDRQFILSSKKLLLSDSGFYLCAWSVGTGVWPQHFGDGTRLSIL.

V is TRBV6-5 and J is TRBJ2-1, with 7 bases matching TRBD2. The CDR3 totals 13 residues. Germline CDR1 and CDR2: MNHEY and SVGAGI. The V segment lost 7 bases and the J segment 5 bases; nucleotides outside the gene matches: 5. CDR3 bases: TGTGCCAGCACCCCGACTAGCAACAATGAGCAGTTCTTC. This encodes CASTPTSNNEQFF.

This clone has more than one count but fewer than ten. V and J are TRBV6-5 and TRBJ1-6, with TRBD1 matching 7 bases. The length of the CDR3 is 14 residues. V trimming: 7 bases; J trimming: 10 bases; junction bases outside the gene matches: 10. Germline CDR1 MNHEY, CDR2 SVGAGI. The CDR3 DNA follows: TGTGCCAGCACTGACGACAGGGTCGGCTCACCCCTCCACTTT. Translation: CASTDDRVGSPLHF.

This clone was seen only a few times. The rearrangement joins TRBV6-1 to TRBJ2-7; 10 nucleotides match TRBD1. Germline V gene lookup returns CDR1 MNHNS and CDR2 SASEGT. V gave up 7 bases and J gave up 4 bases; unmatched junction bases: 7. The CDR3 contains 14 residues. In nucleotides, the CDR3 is TGTGCCAGCAAGAGGGACAGGGGCGCTTACGAGCAGTACTTC. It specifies CASKRDRGAYEQYF.

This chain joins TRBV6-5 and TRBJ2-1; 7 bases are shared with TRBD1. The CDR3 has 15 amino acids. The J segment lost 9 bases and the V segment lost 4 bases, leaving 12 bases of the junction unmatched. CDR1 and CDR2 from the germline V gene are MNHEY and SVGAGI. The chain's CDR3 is CASSSPTGPESEQFF. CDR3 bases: TGTGCCAGCAGTTCGCCGACAGGGCCGGAGAGTGAGCAGTTCTTC.

CDR3 DNA sequence: TGCGCCAGCAGCTTCGGGGGGCGCGGGAACAATGAGCAGTTCTTC. Its protein product is CASSFGGRGNNEQFF. The chain joins TRBV5-1 to TRBJ2-1; a possible D gene is TRBD2 (7 bases). The CDR3 contains 15 residues. Deletions cut 2 bases from V and 5 bases from J, with 14 bases between. The V gene's germline CDR1 is SGHRS and CDR2 YFSETQ.

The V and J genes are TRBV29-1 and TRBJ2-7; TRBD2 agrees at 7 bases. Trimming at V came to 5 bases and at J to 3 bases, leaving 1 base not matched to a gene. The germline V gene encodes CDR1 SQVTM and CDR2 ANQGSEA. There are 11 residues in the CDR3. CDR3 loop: CSVREVYEQYF. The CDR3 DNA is TGCAGCGTTCGGGAGGTCTACGAGCAGTACTTC.

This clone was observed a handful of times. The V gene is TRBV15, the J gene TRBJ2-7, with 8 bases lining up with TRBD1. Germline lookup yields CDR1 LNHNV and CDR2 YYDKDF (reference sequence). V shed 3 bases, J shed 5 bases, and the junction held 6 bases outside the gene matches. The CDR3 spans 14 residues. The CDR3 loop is CATSRDRELDEQYF. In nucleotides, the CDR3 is TGTGCCACCAGCAGGGACAGGGAATTAGACGAGCAGTACTTC.

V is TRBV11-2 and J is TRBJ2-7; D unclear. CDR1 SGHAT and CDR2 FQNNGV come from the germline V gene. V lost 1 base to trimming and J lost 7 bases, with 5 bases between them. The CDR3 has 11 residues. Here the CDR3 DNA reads TGTGCCAGCAGCTTAGTAGATGAGCAGTACTTC. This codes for CASSLVDEQYF. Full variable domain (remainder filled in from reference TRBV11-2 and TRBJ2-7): EAGVAQSPRYKIIEKRQSVAFWCNPISGHATLYWYQQILGQGPKLLIQFQNNGVVDDSQLPKDRFSAERLKGVDSTLKIQPAKLEDSAVYLCASSLVDEQYFGPGTRLTVT.

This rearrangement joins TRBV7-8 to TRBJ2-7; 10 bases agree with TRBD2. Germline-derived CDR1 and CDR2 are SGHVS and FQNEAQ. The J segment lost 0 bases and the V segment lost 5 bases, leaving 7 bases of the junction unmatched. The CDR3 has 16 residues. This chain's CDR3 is CASSLSGGPSSYEQYF. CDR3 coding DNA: TGTGCCAGCAGCCTTAGCGGGGGGCCGAGCTCCTACGAGCAGTACTTC.

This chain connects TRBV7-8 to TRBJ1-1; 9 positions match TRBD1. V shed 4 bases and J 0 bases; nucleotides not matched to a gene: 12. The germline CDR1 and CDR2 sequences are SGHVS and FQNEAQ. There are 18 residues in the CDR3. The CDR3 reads CASSSGTGYSTVNTEAFF. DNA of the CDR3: TGTGCCAGCAGCTCCGGGACAGGGTATAGTACTGTGAACACTGAAGCTTTCTTT.

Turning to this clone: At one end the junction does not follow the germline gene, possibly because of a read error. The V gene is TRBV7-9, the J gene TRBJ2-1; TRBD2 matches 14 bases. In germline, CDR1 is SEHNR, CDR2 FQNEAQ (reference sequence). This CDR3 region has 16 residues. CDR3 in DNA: TGTTCCAGCAGCTTAGAGGCGGGACTAGCGGGGGCAGAGCAGTTCTTC. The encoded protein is CSSSLEAGLAGAEQFF.